The present entry profiles one T cell receptor (beta chain) with its context. Its antigen is currently unknown. It was with 60 Vbeta and 13 Jbeta primers that the PCR ran. The table came from immunoSEQ multiplex PCR; TCRdb's copy has only in-frame clones and leaves some out. This table has 180,000 or so clones, 76% appearing once. The sample belongs to a study of cytomegalovirus exposure and HLA in healthy donors. Study findings and constraints: Compared with the roughly 700-donor mean, an Asian-associated ancestry cluster reportedly had fewer N-insertions, according to a later analysis.

Unrecorded immune exposures were likely, despite nominal health at sampling. The CDR3 has 12 amino acids. Germline V gene data show CDR1 as SEHNR and CDR2 as FQNEAQ (reference sequence). The V and J ends lost 3 bases and 3 bases respectively, with 5 bases between them. The sample was PBMCs. The chain employs TRBV7-9 and TRBJ1-1, with a tentative D call TRBD1 (5 bases). The TCR originated in a woman in her 30s in good health and CMV-seropositive. The CDR3 DNA follows: TGTGCCAGCAGCTTCAGGGACACTGAAGCTTTCTTT. It encodes CASSFRDTEAFF.